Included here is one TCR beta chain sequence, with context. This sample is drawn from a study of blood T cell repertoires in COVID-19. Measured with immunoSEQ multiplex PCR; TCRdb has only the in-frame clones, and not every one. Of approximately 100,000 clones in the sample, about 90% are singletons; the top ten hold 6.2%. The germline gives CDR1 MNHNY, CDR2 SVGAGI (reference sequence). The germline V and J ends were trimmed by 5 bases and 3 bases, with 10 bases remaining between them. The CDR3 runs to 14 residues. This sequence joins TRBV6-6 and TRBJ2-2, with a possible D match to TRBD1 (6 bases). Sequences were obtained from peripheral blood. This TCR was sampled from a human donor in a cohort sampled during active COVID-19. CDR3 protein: CASSRDTHTGELFF. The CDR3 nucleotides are TGTGCCAGCAGTAGGGACACACACACCGGGGAGCTGTTTTTT.